The 6 T cell receptor beta chains below all came from one sample that was sequenced in a study of blood T cell repertoires in COVID-19. TCRdb keeps only in-frame clones here, not all; method: immunoSEQ multiplex PCR. Counted here are around 360,000 clones, more than 70% occurring once; the ten biggest clones make up around 1.9%. Sequenced input: PBMCs or T cells enriched from blood (not recorded which). These TCRs come from a man aged 40-55 years in a cohort exposed to, infected with or recovered from COVID-19 (not recorded which).

V gene TRBV7-8 combines with J gene TRBJ1-5; possible D gene TRBD1, 5 bases. Germline V lookup: CDR1 SGHVS, CDR2 FQNEAQ. Deletions cut 2 bases from V and 2 bases from J, with 13 bases between. CDR3 size: 16 residues. The CDR3 sequence is CASSLTPGGGNQPQHF. CDR3 nucleotides: TGTGCCAGCAGCTTAACCCCCGGGGGAGGCAATCAGCCCCAGCATTTT. Variable domain in full (rest from reference TRBV7-8 and TRBJ1-5): GAGVSQSPRYKVAKRGQDVALRCDPISGHVSLFWYQQALGQGPEFLTYFQNEAQLDKSGLPSDRFFAERPEGSVSTLKIQRTQQEDSAVYLCASSLTPGGGNQPQHFGDGTRLSIL.

The chain combines TRBV19 with TRBJ2-3; tentatively, D is TRBD2 (5 bases). Germline CDR1 reads LNHDA; CDR2 reads SQIVND (reference sequence). The CDR3 contains 13 residues. The germline V and J ends were trimmed by 7 bases and 7 bases, with 15 bases remaining between them. The CDR3 is CASINPGLNTQYF. CDR3 coding DNA: TGTGCCAGTATCAATCCCGGACTCAATACGCAGTATTTT.

The CDR3 region has the DNA TGTGCCAGTAGTACAAAGTTTGGGACAGCCTATGGCTACACCTTC. Translation gives CASSTKFGTAYGYTF. The chain links TRBV19 to TRBJ1-2, with 7 nucleotides matching TRBD1. The CDR3 is 15 amino acids. The junction had 9 bases not matched to a gene; V was cut back by 4 bases and J by 4 bases. CDR1 and CDR2 from the germline V gene are LNHDA and SQIVND (reference sequence).

V usage is TRBV27 and J usage is TRBJ2-7, with 7 bases identical to TRBD2. Germline-derived CDR1 and CDR2 are MNHEY and SMNVEV (reference sequence). The CDR3 is 19 amino acids. Trimming cost V 2 bases and J 5 bases; bases outside gene matches: 21. The CDR3 spells CASSLRFSPILATGDEQYF. The CDR3, as DNA: TGTGCCAGCAGTTTACGTTTCAGTCCAATACTAGCGACGGGTGACGAGCAGTACTTC.

The chain carries TRBV18 and TRBJ1-5, with 7 nucleotides matching TRBD1. The V gene end was trimmed by 6 bases and the J gene end by 4 bases; junction bases not matched to a gene: 3. This CDR3 comprises 13 residues. Germline CDR1 KGHSH, CDR2 LQKENI. The CDR3: CASSRGENQPQHF. Here the CDR3 DNA reads TGTGCCAGCTCCAGGGGGGAGAATCAGCCCCAGCATTTT.

The sample holds one count of this clone. This chain links TRBV24-1 with TRBJ2-5; no clear D. CDR3 length: 14 amino acids. V gave up 1 base and J gave up 5 bases, with 10 bases separating them. The germline V gene encodes CDR1 KGHDR and CDR2 SFDVKD. The CDR3, as DNA: TGTGCCACCAGTGATTTCGACGGGTCGGAGACCCAGTACTTC. It translates to CATSDFDGSETQYF.